Listed below are T cell receptor beta chains from one sample, sequenced in a study of shared clonotypes between healthy human individuals. Method: immunoSEQ multiplex PCR; TCRdb's copy keeps in-frame clones and lacks some. The repertoire holds about 2.3 million clones, under 95% seen once, with approximately 0.39% in the top ten. The sequenced sample was naive CD4+ T cells from PBMCs. The source of these receptors is a young man in good health. Some clones in this sample may be carry-over from other donors' samples. Each CDR3 is given with its conserved first and last residue. The D gene is left open where the match is weak. Clone size is stated in some rows and not others, as once, few, many or a class when expanded.

TRBJ1-4 | NA | once | TRBV15 | TGTGCCACCAGCAGAGCGACAGAGGCTAATGAAAAACTGTTTTTT | CATSRATEANEKLFF
TRBJ1-3 | TRBD1 | NA | TRBV5-8 | TGTGCCAGCAGCTCATACACAGGGGCGGATCGAGGAAACACCATATATTTT | CASSSYTGADRGNTIYF
TRBJ2-7 | NA | NA | TRBV18 | TGTGCCAGCTCACCACAGGTCGGCTACGGGGTGAGCTCCTACGAGCAGTACTTC | CASSPQVGYGVSSYEQYF
TRBJ1-3 | NA | NA | TRBV6-5 | TGTGCCAGCAGCGGACCTCGGACGGGGTTT | CASSGPRTGF
TRBJ2-2 | NA | NA | TRBV5-1 | TGCGCCAGCAGCTCGGTCCCCGGGGGCGGGGAGCTGTTTTTT | CASSSVPGGGELFF
TRBJ2-3 | NA | NA | TRBV11-3 | TGTGCCAGCAGCAGCAGGGAGCTCCCTAATACGCAGTATTTT | CASSSRELPNTQYF
TRBJ1-1 | NA | NA | TRBV20-1 | TGCAGTGGAGAGTTGAACACTGAAGCTTTCTTT | CSGELNTEAFF
TRBJ1-2 | TRBD1 | NA | TRBV6-6 | TGTGCCAGCAGAGACGGGGGGACAGCCCTCTATGGCTACACCTTC | CASRDGGTALYGYTF
TRBJ1-2 | NA | NA | TRBV5-1 | TGCGCCAGCAGCTTAATCGGGGGCGACGATGGCTACACCTTC | CASSLIGGDDGYTF
TRBJ2-7 | NA | NA | TRBV5-1 | TGCGCCAGCAGCTCTTCCCCGGAGGGAGTCTACGAGCAGTACTTC | CASSSSPEGVYEQYF
TRBJ1-2 | NA | few | TRBV6-1 | TGTGCCAGCAGTGAAGAGGAGGGGAATGGCTACACCTTC | CASSEEEGNGYTF
TRBJ2-1 | TRBD2 | NA | TRBV11-1 | TGTGCCAGCACCCTAAAGAAAGCGGGGGCCTACAATGAGCAGTTCTTC | CASTLKKAGAYNEQFF
TRBJ1-5 | TRBD1 | NA | TRBV6-7 | TGTGCCAGCAGTTCCAATCCTGACAGGGTTAATCAGCCCCAGCATTTT | CASSSNPDRVNQPQHF
TRBJ2-7 | NA | NA | TRBV5-1 | TGCGCCAGCAGCTTGGTAGCAGGGAACCCCTACGAGCAGTACTTC | CASSLVAGNPYEQYF
TRBJ1-2 | NA | NA | TRBV5-1 | TGCGCCAGCAGCAACGAGGGGGGCGGTTACTATGGCTACACCTTC | CASSNEGGGYYGYTF
TRBJ2-7 | NA | NA | TRBV30 | TGTGCCTGGACCTGGGGCGGGTTTGGCGAGCAGTACTTC | CAWTWGGFGEQYF
TRBJ2-3 | TRBD1 | NA | TRBV6-5 | TGTGCCAGCAGTTATAGGACAGGCGGCCTGGATACGCAGTATTTT | CASSYRTGGLDTQYF
TRBJ2-3 | NA | NA | TRBV7-3 | TGTGCCAGCAGCTCTCGCGGTTCTAGCACAGATACGCAGTATTTT | CASSSRGSSTDTQYF
TRBJ2-7 | NA | NA | TRBV29-1 | TGCAGCGTTGTAGGGCCCATGGGCTACGAGCAGTACTTC | CSVVGPMGYEQYF
TRBJ2-4 | TRBD1 | NA | TRBV11-3 | TGTGCCAGCAGCCCGGGGGACAGGGCAAACATTCAGTACTTC | CASSPGDRANIQYF
TRBJ1-5 | NA | NA | TRBV5-1 | TGCGCCAGCAGCCCGGACGGATCCTCGTTTCAGCCCCAGCATTTT | CASSPDGSSFQPQHF
TRBJ2-3 | TRBD1 | once | TRBV10-3 | TGTGCCATCAGTGAAAGGGACAGGGGGCCCGATACGCAGTATTTT | CAISERDRGPDTQYF
TRBJ2-1 | TRBD2 | NA | TRBV28 | TGTGCCAGCAGTTTGACTAGCCCCAATGAGCAGTTCTTC | CASSLTSPNEQFF
TRBJ2-7 | TRBD1 | NA | TRBV5-1 | TGCGCCAGCAGCCGGGGCGGGACAGGGGGCTACGAGCAGTACTTC | CASSRGGTGGYEQYF